This T cell receptor beta chain was sequenced during a study of blood T cell repertoires in COVID-19 (dated by TCRdb to 2020 to 2021). About the investigation overall: The collaborator samples originated in the United States, Italy and Spain and spanned the acute and convalescent phases of COVID-19. The material from the prospective study consisted of cDNA or gDNA derived from T cells, B-cell-depleted T cells, or PBMCs. Deeply sampled blood TCRbeta repertoires from subjects exposed to, actively infected with, or recovered from COVID-19 were included in the dataset. The repertoires were released in a freely available public database meant as a resource for research on the immune response to SARS-CoV-2. Samples came from the ongoing ImmuneRACE study (first 160 participants) plus 1,254 subjects from 6 global collaborators. Sample metadata almost always included a de-identified subject ID, COVID-19 status, age in years and sex. Where available, HLA class I and class II types were obtained from metadata supplied by the sample provider rather than from assay-based typing.

As concerns this clone: Its antigen remains unidentified. Base quality data are lacking; no much larger clone is found one base away.

TCRbeta CDR3 regions were amplified from genomic DNA using the immunoSEQ Assay, a bias-controlled multiplex PCR. The authors' pipeline ran thus. The number of nucleated cells in each sample was estimated by amplification of reference gene primers within the assay. To quantify the absolute abundance of each unique TCRbeta CDR3 rearrangement, sequence reads were collapsed and filtered. Productive Simpson clonality was computed per sample as the square root of Simpson's diversity index over productive rearrangements. TCRdb limited this immuneACCESS table to in-frame rearrangements with V and J called. A share of clones is missing; checked studies link under half to unresolved V genes, and the rest is unexplained. From that table come the V and J calls and clone size; the DNA was used to work out D and trimming. This sample has some 230,000 clones in its table, and approximately 81% of those were observed once. The top ten clones comprise 2.9% of the sample.

A second Seattle source provided samples from volunteer blood donors who had recovered from COVID-19. The collaborating institutions used their own protocols to collect whole blood in K2EDTA tubes. For TCRbeta analysis, collaborators shipped samples in one of three forms: frozen whole blood, isolated PBMCs, or DNA extracted from either of those sample types. Sequences LNHDA (CDR1) and SQIVND (CDR2) are obtained from the germline V gene (reference sequence). V and J are trimmed by 3 bases and 6 bases, and the gene matches miss 12 bases of the junction. The CDR3 numbers 17 residues from cysteine through phenylalanine. Just CDR3 DNA is preserved here, 51 bases in frame from base 1. Paper-wide results and their limitations: The amount of clinical and demographic metadata varied by source and participant and was provided uncurated.

This sequence uses TRBV19 and TRBJ1-5; TRBD1 agrees with 9 junctional bases. Sequencing was done on a sample of peripheral blood. The source is a man aged 45 to 65 who had recovered from COVID-19. CDR3 region: CASSIALEQGAVQPQHF. Here is the DNA: TGTGCCAGTAGTATTGCCCTAGAACAGGGGGCGGTTCAGCCCCAGCATTTT.